Listed below are T cell receptor beta chains from one sample, sequenced in a study of blood T cell repertoires in COVID-19. Only in-frame clones appear in the TCRdb table, and some are missing; sequencing was by immunoSEQ multiplex PCR. The data hold fewer than 500,000 clones, with around 87% observed a single time. The sequencing input was PBMCs or T cells enriched from blood (not recorded which). These receptors were taken from a man aged 25-40 years who had recovered from COVID-19. Both conserved end residues are part of each CDR3. The D gene is left open where the match is weak. Where a row states a size, it is once, few, many or the class of an expanded clone; other rows omit it.

CDR3 DNA: TGCCAGCGGGGTACGGGGTCACCCCTCCACTTT
CDR3 protein: CQRGTGSPLHF
J gene: TRBJ1-6
D gene: .
CDR3 length: 11
clone size: .
V gene: TRBV10-1

CDR3 DNA: TGTGCCAGCAGCCAAGACAAGCGGGGGAGGAACACCGGGGAGCTGTTTTTT
CDR3 protein: CASSQDKRGRNTGELFF
J gene: TRBJ2-2
D gene: TRBD2
CDR3 length: 17
clone size: .
V gene: TRBV3-1/TRBV3-2

CDR3 DNA: TGTGCCAGCAGCGCTAGCGGGCGGGGGAATGAGCAGTTCTTC
CDR3 protein: CASSASGRGNEQFF
J gene: TRBJ2-1
D gene: TRBD2
CDR3 length: 14
clone size: .
V gene: TRBV3-1/TRBV3-2

CDR3 DNA: TGTGCCAGCAGCCTGGGTATCAGGGACTATGGCTACACCTTC
CDR3 protein: CASSLGIRDYGYTF
J gene: TRBJ1-2
D gene: .
CDR3 length: 14
clone size: .
V gene: TRBV5-4

CDR3 DNA: TGTGCCAGCAGTTACTCGGCAGGGGAGTTCACCGGGGAGCTGTTTTTT
CDR3 protein: CASSYSAGEFTGELFF
J gene: TRBJ2-2
D gene: .
CDR3 length: 16
clone size: .
V gene: TRBV6-2/TRBV6-3

CDR3 DNA: TGTGCCAGCAGCTTATATGGCGGGACAGGGGTTACAACTAATGAAAAACTGTTTTTT
CDR3 protein: CASSLYGGTGVTTNEKLFF
J gene: TRBJ1-4
D gene: TRBD1
CDR3 length: 19
clone size: .
V gene: TRBV7-6

CDR3 DNA: TGTGCCAGCAGCCAAGAGAGGGGGCATCGCTATGGCTACACCTTC
CDR3 protein: CASSQERGHRYGYTF
J gene: TRBJ1-2
D gene: TRBD1
CDR3 length: 15
clone size: few
V gene: TRBV3-1/TRBV3-2

CDR3 DNA: TGCGCCAGCAGCCAAGATGGGCGTTATGGCTACACCTTC
CDR3 protein: CASSQDGRYGYTF
J gene: TRBJ1-2
D gene: .
CDR3 length: 13
clone size: .
V gene: TRBV4-1

CDR3 DNA: TGTGCCAGTAGTATTGAACAGGGCAAAAAGTATAGCAATCAGCCCCAGCATTTT
CDR3 protein: CASSIEQGKKYSNQPQHF
J gene: TRBJ1-5
D gene: .
CDR3 length: 18
clone size: .
V gene: TRBV19

CDR3 DNA: TGTGCCAGCAGCTGGGCCTCGACAGGGGCCTACGAGCAGTACTTC
CDR3 protein: CASSWASTGAYEQYF
J gene: TRBJ2-7
D gene: TRBD1
CDR3 length: 15
clone size: .
V gene: TRBV5-5

CDR3 DNA: TGCAGCGTCGCCGGAAGCTACTACATTAGCACAGATACGCAGTATTTT
CDR3 protein: CSVAGSYYISTDTQYF
J gene: TRBJ2-3
D gene: .
CDR3 length: 16
clone size: .
V gene: TRBV29-1

CDR3 DNA: TGTGCCAGCAGCTCAAGCCAGGGGCGCTTTTACGAGCAGTACTTC
CDR3 protein: CASSSSQGRFYEQYF
J gene: TRBJ2-7
D gene: .
CDR3 length: 15
clone size: .
V gene: TRBV7-9

CDR3 DNA: TGTGCCAGCCAAGGTAGCGGGGCCTCCTACAATGAGCAGTTCTTC
CDR3 protein: CASQGSGASYNEQFF
J gene: TRBJ2-1
D gene: TRBD2
CDR3 length: 15
clone size: .
V gene: TRBV6-5

CDR3 DNA: TGTGCCAGCAGCTTAGTGTGGGGCTACCAAGAGACCCAGTACTTC
CDR3 protein: CASSLVWGYQETQYF
J gene: TRBJ2-5
D gene: .
CDR3 length: 15
clone size: .
V gene: TRBV7-2

CDR3 DNA: TGCAGCGTTGGGGTAGCGGGATCTCGAGAGACCCAGTACTTC
CDR3 protein: CSVGVAGSRETQYF
J gene: TRBJ2-5
D gene: TRBD2
CDR3 length: 14
clone size: .
V gene: TRBV29-1

CDR3 DNA: TGTGCCAGCTCACCGGACCTGAGGGATGGCTACACCTTC
CDR3 protein: CASSPDLRDGYTF
J gene: TRBJ1-2
D gene: .
CDR3 length: 13
clone size: .
V gene: TRBV18

CDR3 DNA: TGTGCCTGGAGTACGAGGTACAAAGGCTACACCTTC
CDR3 protein: CAWSTRYKGYTF
J gene: TRBJ1-2
D gene: .
CDR3 length: 12
clone size: .
V gene: TRBV30

CDR3 DNA: TGCGCCAGCAGCTTGTATCAGGTCACTGAAGCTTTCTTT
CDR3 protein: CASSLYQVTEAFF
J gene: TRBJ1-1
D gene: .
CDR3 length: 13
clone size: .
V gene: TRBV5-1

CDR3 DNA: TGTGCCAGCAGCTTAGAGCGGGGGAACCCCGAGCAAGAGACCCAGTACTTC
CDR3 protein: CASSLERGNPEQETQYF
J gene: TRBJ2-5
D gene: TRBD2
CDR3 length: 17
clone size: .
V gene: TRBV7-9

CDR3 DNA: TGTGCCAGCAGTTACTGGGACAGGGCCAATGAGCAGTTCTTC
CDR3 protein: CASSYWDRANEQFF
J gene: TRBJ2-1
D gene: TRBD1
CDR3 length: 14
clone size: .
V gene: TRBV6-5

CDR3 DNA: TGCGCCAGCAGCCACACAGGGGGAATGAACACTGAAGCTTTCTTT
CDR3 protein: CASSHTGGMNTEAFF
J gene: TRBJ1-1
D gene: TRBD1
CDR3 length: 15
clone size: .
V gene: TRBV5-1

CDR3 DNA: TGTGCCAGCAAGACAGGGGCGGCCGGGGAGCTGTTTTTT
CDR3 protein: CASKTGAAGELFF
J gene: TRBJ2-2
D gene: TRBD1
CDR3 length: 13
clone size: .
V gene: TRBV27

CDR3 DNA: TGTGCCAGCAGCCGGGACAGCGGAAACACTGAAGCTTTCTTT
CDR3 protein: CASSRDSGNTEAFF
J gene: TRBJ1-1
D gene: TRBD1
CDR3 length: 14
clone size: .
V gene: TRBV7-9

CDR3 DNA: TGCGCCAGCAGTGAGTCCGGGACATTGGGTTCACCCCTCCACTTT
CDR3 protein: CASSESGTLGSPLHF
J gene: TRBJ1-6
D gene: .
CDR3 length: 15
clone size: .
V gene: TRBV10-1

CDR3 DNA: TGTGCCAGCAGCCAATCGAGGGGGCGGAATGAAAAACTGTTTTTT
CDR3 protein: CASSQSRGRNEKLFF
J gene: TRBJ1-4
D gene: TRBD1
CDR3 length: 15
clone size: .
V gene: TRBV16

CDR3 DNA: TGTGCCTGGAGTGTACTTGGAAACACCATATATTTT
CDR3 protein: CAWSVLGNTIYF
J gene: TRBJ1-3
D gene: .
CDR3 length: 12
clone size: few
V gene: TRBV30

CDR3 DNA: TGTGCCAGCAGCCCGGGGGGGATCTACGAGCAGTACTTC
CDR3 protein: CASSPGGIYEQYF
J gene: TRBJ2-7
D gene: TRBD2
CDR3 length: 13
clone size: .
V gene: TRBV5-5

CDR3 DNA: TGTGCCAGCAGCTTAGAGTGGGGGGGGCGCGATGAGCAGTTCTTC
CDR3 protein: CASSLEWGGRDEQFF
J gene: TRBJ2-1
D gene: .
CDR3 length: 15
clone size: .
V gene: TRBV11-2

CDR3 DNA: TGCGCCAGCAGCTTGGGCGGGGATGGCTACAATGAGCAGTTCTTC
CDR3 protein: CASSLGGDGYNEQFF
J gene: TRBJ2-1
D gene: .
CDR3 length: 15
clone size: .
V gene: TRBV5-1

CDR3 DNA: TGTGCCAGCAGCTATGCCGGCACTGAAGCTTTCTTT
CDR3 protein: CASSYAGTEAFF
J gene: TRBJ1-1
D gene: .
CDR3 length: 12
clone size: .
V gene: TRBV11-2

CDR3 DNA: TGTGCCAGCACCCTGTTCGGAGGCGGGGACACTGAAGCTTTCTTT
CDR3 protein: CASTLFGGGDTEAFF
J gene: TRBJ1-1
D gene: .
CDR3 length: 15
clone size: .
V gene: TRBV9

CDR3 DNA: TGTGCCAGTAAAAAAGAGGACAGGGCCTTGGGGGAGACCCAGTACTTC
CDR3 protein: CASKKEDRALGETQYF
J gene: TRBJ2-5
D gene: TRBD1
CDR3 length: 16
clone size: .
V gene: TRBV19

CDR3 DNA: TGCGCCAGCAGCCAAGATGGCGGGGGGGCCAAATACGAGCAGTACTTC
CDR3 protein: CASSQDGGGAKYEQYF
J gene: TRBJ2-7
D gene: TRBD2
CDR3 length: 16
clone size: .
V gene: TRBV4-3

CDR3 DNA: TGTGCCAGCAGCCAAGAACGGGGTTTCGGCTACACCTTC
CDR3 protein: CASSQERGFGYTF
J gene: TRBJ1-2
D gene: .
CDR3 length: 13
clone size: .
V gene: TRBV4-2

CDR3 DNA: TGCGCCAGCAGCTTCCCGCAGAATAATTCACCCCTCCACTTT
CDR3 protein: CASSFPQNNSPLHF
J gene: TRBJ1-6
D gene: .
CDR3 length: 14
clone size: .
V gene: TRBV5-1

CDR3 DNA: TGCAGCGTTGAAGGTTTCGAGGTCTCTGGGGCCAACGTCCTGACTTTC
CDR3 protein: CSVEGFEVSGANVLTF
J gene: TRBJ2-6
D gene: .
CDR3 length: 16
clone size: .
V gene: TRBV29-1

CDR3 DNA: TGTGCCAGGGACCCAGGGGGCAGAACTGAAGCTTTCTTT
CDR3 protein: CARDPGGRTEAFF
J gene: TRBJ1-1
D gene: TRBD1
CDR3 length: 13
clone size: .
V gene: TRBV19

CDR3 DNA: TGTGCCAGCAGCTTTCGCTCAGGGGCAGAGGATCAGCCCCAGCATTTT
CDR3 protein: CASSFRSGAEDQPQHF
J gene: TRBJ1-5
D gene: .
CDR3 length: 16
clone size: .
V gene: TRBV7-9

CDR3 DNA: TGTGCCAGCAGCCGAGGGGGGCCAGGGGGATCTGATGTGGAGTACTTC
CDR3 protein: CASSRGGPGGSDVEYF
J gene: TRBJ2-7
D gene: .
CDR3 length: 16
clone size: .
V gene: TRBV11-2

CDR3 DNA: TGTGCCAGCAGCGCGGGACAGGGCAATCAGCCCCAGCATTTT
CDR3 protein: CASSAGQGNQPQHF
J gene: TRBJ1-5
D gene: TRBD1
CDR3 length: 14
clone size: .
V gene: TRBV5-5

CDR3 DNA: TGTGCCAGTAGTATTCAGGGGGCGATCTATGGCTACACCTTC
CDR3 protein: CASSIQGAIYGYTF
J gene: TRBJ1-2
D gene: TRBD1
CDR3 length: 14
clone size: .
V gene: TRBV19

CDR3 DNA: TGCGCCAGCAGTGGGGCAGGGGGCTATGAGCAGTTCTTC
CDR3 protein: CASSGAGGYEQFF
J gene: TRBJ2-1
D gene: TRBD1
CDR3 length: 13
clone size: .
V gene: TRBV10-1

CDR3 DNA: TGTGCCAGCAGCTTAGCAGAAGCGACAGGGACCTATGGCTACACCTTC
CDR3 protein: CASSLAEATGTYGYTF
J gene: TRBJ1-2
D gene: TRBD1
CDR3 length: 16
clone size: .
V gene: TRBV7-2

CDR3 DNA: TGTGCCATAAGGGGGAGCGCTGAAGCTTTCTTT
CDR3 protein: CAIRGSAEAFF
J gene: TRBJ1-1
D gene: .
CDR3 length: 11
clone size: .
V gene: TRBV10-3

CDR3 DNA: TGTGCCAGCAGGCCGGGACTAGCGGGGTTAGATACGCAGTATTTT
CDR3 protein: CASRPGLAGLDTQYF
J gene: TRBJ2-3
D gene: TRBD2
CDR3 length: 15
clone size: .
V gene: TRBV6-5

CDR3 DNA: TGTGCCAGCAGCATCCCGCCGGGCAGTGCGGGGGATCAGCCCCAGCATTTT
CDR3 protein: CASSIPPGSAGDQPQHF
J gene: TRBJ1-5
D gene: .
CDR3 length: 17
clone size: .
V gene: TRBV7-7

CDR3 DNA: TGCGCCAGCAGCCTGGGAGGGACTAAAACTAACTATGGCTACACCTTC
CDR3 protein: CASSLGGTKTNYGYTF
J gene: TRBJ1-2
D gene: .
CDR3 length: 16
clone size: .
V gene: TRBV5-1

CDR3 DNA: TGTGCCAGCCTCCCGACAGGGGTTGGCGGAAATGAAAAACTGTTTTTT
CDR3 protein: CASLPTGVGGNEKLFF
J gene: TRBJ1-4
D gene: TRBD1
CDR3 length: 16
clone size: .
V gene: TRBV2

CDR3 DNA: TGCGCCAGCAGCCCGTCGGGGGGGCCTGTCCGAGAGACCCAGTACTTC
CDR3 protein: CASSPSGGPVRETQYF
J gene: TRBJ2-5
D gene: TRBD2
CDR3 length: 16
clone size: once
V gene: TRBV4-1

CDR3 DNA: TGTGCCAGCAGCTTAGGACTGTCTTTCTCATATGGCTACACCTTC
CDR3 protein: CASSLGLSFSYGYTF
J gene: TRBJ1-2
D gene: .
CDR3 length: 15
clone size: .
V gene: TRBV7-9

CDR3 DNA: TGTGCCACCAGCACCTCCGGGACAGGGGGCCGTGGCTACACCTTC
CDR3 protein: CATSTSGTGGRGYTF
J gene: TRBJ1-2
D gene: TRBD1
CDR3 length: 15
clone size: .
V gene: TRBV15

CDR3 DNA: TGTGCCAGCAGCCCCGGGCAGGGGGCGACCATTTATGGCTACACCTTC
CDR3 protein: CASSPGQGATIYGYTF
J gene: TRBJ1-2
D gene: TRBD1
CDR3 length: 16
clone size: few
V gene: TRBV11-2